These T cell receptor beta chains were read from a single sample in a study of CD8 T cells in Susac syndrome. Each CDR3 protein is one row after TCRdb ran MiXCR on the immunoSEQ multiplex PCR reads. The repertoire holds fewer than 70,000 distinct CDR3 sequences, with just under 95% as singletons. The sequencing input was CD8+ T cells from PBMCs. These receptors originate from a human donor in good health. Each CDR3 is given with its conserved first and last residue. D genes are given only for firm matches. Not all rows give a size; the values are once, few, many and, for expanded clones, a class.

V gene	D gene	clone size	J gene	CDR3 protein	CDR3 DNA
TRBV6-5	TRBD2	-	TRBJ2-1	CASSLLAGVYNEQFF	TGTGCCAGCAGTTTATTAGCGGGGGTTTACAATGAGCAGTTCTTC
TRBV7-9	TRBD1	-	TRBJ1-2	CASSNLQGATDYGYTF	TGTGCCAGCAGCAACCTCCAGGGGGCAACTGACTATGGCTACACCTTC
TRBV7-9	TRBD2	-	TRBJ2-2	CGGSGLVNTGELFF	TGTGGAGGCTCCGGACTAGTCAACACCGGGGAGCTGTTTTTT
TRBV7-9	TRBD1	-	TRBJ2-2	CASSRSTGGIGELFF	TGTGCCAGCAGCCGATCGACAGGGGGCATCGGGGAGCTGTTTTTT
TRBV7-9	-	-	TRBJ2-1	CASSSDESYNEQFF	TGTGCCAGCAGCTCAGATGAATCCTACAATGAGCAGTTCTTC
TRBV23-1	TRBD2	-	TRBJ2-3	CASSQSWLAVADTQYF	TGCGCCAGCAGTCAATCGTGGCTAGCGGTCGCAGATACGCAGTATTTT
TRBV6-2/TRBV6-3	TRBD2	once	TRBJ2-5	CASSETGLAHQETQYF	TGTGCCAGCAGTGAGACAGGACTAGCGCATCAAGAGACCCAGTACTTC
TRBV29-1	TRBD1	-	TRBJ1-2	CSVDSLTGGSYGYTF	TGCAGCGTGGATTCTCTGACAGGGGGAAGCTATGGCTACACCTTC
TRBV7-9	-	-	TRBJ2-7	CASNSAGPREQYF	TGTGCCAGCAATTCGGCAGGGCCGCGCGAGCAGTACTTC
TRBV3-1	TRBD2	-	TRBJ2-1	CASSLQAGGNDNEQFF	TGTGCCAGCAGCCTACAGGCGGGGGGGAATGACAATGAGCAGTTCTTC
TRBV30	TRBD2	-	TRBJ2-1	CAWSGGGEQFF	TGTGCCTGGAGTGGGGGGGGTGAGCAGTTCTTC
TRBV4-1	-	-	TRBJ2-1	CASSQFPGYEQFF	TGCGCCAGCAGCCAATTCCCAGGCTATGAGCAGTTCTTC
TRBV4-1	TRBD1	-	TRBJ2-7	CASSPPGTGRAYEQYF	TGCGCCAGCAGCCCTCCCGGGACAGGAAGGGCCTACGAGCAGTACTTC
TRBV7-3	-	-	TRBJ1-1	CASSPGMSLNTEAFF	TGTGCCAGCAGCCCGGGGATGTCGCTCAACACTGAAGCTTTCTTT
TRBV7-9	-	once	TRBJ1-2	CASSLAEPIYAF	TGTGCCAGCAGCTTAGCGGAACCGATCTACGCCTTC
TRBV29-1	TRBD1	-	TRBJ1-1	CSVDFRTGDTEAFF	TGCAGCGTTGATTTCAGGACAGGGGACACTGAAGCTTTCTTT
TRBV2	-	-	TRBJ1-6	CASSDRGSHSPLHF	TGTGCCAGCAGTGACCGGGGGTCCCATTCACCCCTCCACTTT
TRBV6-1	-	-	TRBJ2-5	CASSEEPQETQYF	TGTGCCAGCAGTGAAGAACCCCAAGAGACCCAGTACTTC
TRBV3-1	-	-	TRBJ2-1	CASSHWPNDEQFF	TGTGCCAGCAGCCATTGGCCGAACGATGAGCAGTTCTTC
TRBV2	-	-	TRBJ2-7	CASIGISYEQYF	TGTGCCAGCATCGGTATCTCCTACGAGCAGTACTTC
TRBV4-1	-	-	TRBJ1-1	CASSHIGNTEAFF	TGCGCCAGCAGCCACATCGGGAACACTGAAGCTTTCTTT
TRBV29-1	TRBD2	-	TRBJ2-5	CSVEAPEGGTSSETQYF	TGCAGCGTTGAAGCTCCGGAGGGGGGGACTAGCTCCGAGACCCAGTACTTC
TRBV11-2	-	-	TRBJ2-1	CASSPINRASYNEQFF	TGTGCCAGCAGCCCCATCAACAGGGCTTCCTACAATGAGCAGTTCTTC
TRBV10-3	-	-	TRBJ2-5	CAISDVAGTKETQYF	TGTGCCATCAGTGATGTGGCCGGGACGAAAGAGACCCAGTACTTC
TRBV4-1	-	-	TRBJ1-5	CASRGEGSNQPQHF	TGCGCCAGCAGGGGGGAAGGGAGCAATCAGCCCCAGCATTTT
TRBV30	TRBD1	once	TRBJ1-1	CAWSGAQGFYTEAFF	TGTGCCTGGAGTGGGGCACAGGGGTTTTACACTGAAGCTTTCTTT
TRBV9	TRBD1	-	TRBJ1-2	CASSRQGARGYTF	TGTGCCAGCAGCCGACAGGGGGCGCGTGGCTACACCTTC
TRBV4-1	TRBD1	-	TRBJ1-5	CASSQLGQGPGFNQPQHF	TGCGCCAGCAGCCAGCTTGGACAGGGGCCGGGATTCAATCAGCCCCAGCATTTT
TRBV29-1	-	-	TRBJ1-3	CSVKDGLGNTIYF	TGCAGCGTTAAGGACGGCTTAGGAAACACCATATATTTT
TRBV3-1	-	-	TRBJ1-6	CASSQGFSYNSPLHF	TGTGCCAGCAGTCAGGGTTTCTCCTATAATTCACCCCTCCACTTT
TRBV7-9	-	-	TRBJ1-1	CASSSLRSGPMNTEAFF	TGTGCCAGCAGCTCCCTTAGGTCGGGACCTATGAACACTGAAGCTTTCTTT
TRBV20-1	TRBD2	-	TRBJ2-1	CSARDGGGGQFF	TGCAGTGCTAGAGATGGCGGGGGGGGGCAGTTCTTC
TRBV4-1	-	once	TRBJ1-3	CASSQDLAGNTIYF	TGCGCCAGCAGCCAAGATCTTGCTGGAAACACCATATATTTT
TRBV3-1	TRBD1	-	TRBJ2-5	CASSLRGLETQYF	TGTGCCAGCAGCCTTAGGGGGCTAGAGACCCAGTACTTC
TRBV28	-	-	TRBJ2-3	CASSLSGNADTQYF	TGTGCCAGCAGTTTAAGTGGGAACGCGGATACGCAGTATTTT
TRBV2	-	-	TRBJ1-2	CASSGARTGSYGYTF	TGTGCCAGCAGCGGAGCCAGGACTGGATCCTATGGCTACACCTTC
TRBV5-8	-	-	TRBJ1-1	CASSLGGNTEAFF	TGTGCCAGCAGCTTGGGAGGGAACACTGAAGCTTTCTTT
TRBV3-1	TRBD1	-	TRBJ1-1	CASSLGQGNTMNTEAFF	TGTGCCAGCAGCCTAGGACAGGGGAATACCATGAACACTGAAGCTTTCTTT
TRBV7-9	-	-	TRBJ2-5	CASGGQETQYF	TGTGCCAGCGGGGGTCAAGAGACCCAGTACTTC
TRBV23-1	-	-	TRBJ2-6	CASSGEGRANVLIF	TGCGCCAGCAGTGGGGAAGGTCGGGCCAACGTCCTGATTTTC
TRBV6-5	-	once	TRBJ1-2	CASSYDGGGNNYGYTF	TGTGCCAGCAGTTACGATGGGGGGGGTAATAACTATGGCTACACCTTC
TRBV12-3/TRBV12-4	TRBD1	-	TRBJ2-7	CASSPEVMSGQGSYEQYF	TGTGCCAGCAGCCCTGAAGTGATGTCGGGACAGGGCTCCTACGAGCAGTACTTC
TRBV6-2/TRBV6-3	-	-	TRBJ1-5	CASSYSEDPNPRQPQHF	TGTGCCAGCAGTTACTCGGAGGACCCCAACCCCCGTCAGCCCCAGCATTTT
TRBV13	-	-	TRBJ1-1	CASSDLRGLDTEAFF	TGTGCCAGCAGCGATCTCAGGGGTCTTGACACTGAAGCTTTCTTT
TRBV24-1	TRBD2	-	TRBJ2-1	CATSDKSGGAYNEQFF	TGTGCCACCAGTGATAAAAGCGGGGGGGCTTACAATGAGCAGTTCTTC
TRBV28	-	-	TRBJ2-2	CASSLRVAGELFF	TGTGCCAGCAGCCTCAGGGTCGCCGGGGAGCTGTTTTTT